The 22 T cell receptor beta chains in this list originate from one sample, sequenced in a study of blood T cell repertoires in COVID-19. The data were produced by immunoSEQ multiplex PCR, yet TCRdb's version contains in-frame clones alone and is incomplete. This table holds 250,000 to 300,000 clones, approximately 86% found once. The source material was peripheral blood. All receptors derive from a woman between 45 and 60 years old who had recovered from COVID-19.

A few counts support this clone. The genes are TRBV19 and TRBJ1-1, with D perhaps TRBD1 (6 bases). The V gene lost 2 bases and the J gene lost 1 base, with 11 bases spanning the gap. The CDR3 is made up of 15 amino acids. Germline V gene data show CDR1 as LNHDA and CDR2 as SQIVND (reference sequence). The CDR3 nucleotides read TGTGCCAGTAGTATAAACAGGGTGGGGAACACTGAAGCTTTCTTT. Its protein is CASSINRVGNTEAFF.

V and J are TRBV6-2 or TRBV6-3 and TRBJ1-3, with D unclear. Trimming pared 2 bases from V and 2 bases from J, leaving 4 bases between. Germline V gene lookup returns CDR1 MNHEY and CDR2 SVGEGT. The CDR3 consists of 13 residues. CDR3 DNA sequence: TGTGCCAGCAGTTACAGCACTGGAAACACCATATATTTT. Protein sequence: CASSYSTGNTIYF.

The gene calls are TRBV18 and TRBJ2-7; possibly TRBD1 for D (6 bases). The CDR3 runs 15 residues. The germline V and J ends were trimmed by 3 bases and 3 bases, with 15 bases remaining between them. Germline V lookup: CDR1 KGHSH, CDR2 LQKENI. The CDR3 is CASSPLGRGDYEQYF. Here the CDR3 DNA reads TGTGCCAGCTCACCGCTGGGCAGGGGAGACTACGAGCAGTACTTC.

This chain joins TRBV3-1 (or the pseudogene TRBV3-2) and TRBJ2-7; no firm D call. The V end was cut by 2 bases, the J end by 7 bases, with 9 bases between. Germline CDR1 LGHDT, CDR2 YNNKEL (reference sequence). CDR3 length: 12 amino acids. CDR3 sequence reads: CASSQISHEQYF. The CDR3 DNA is TGTGCCAGCAGCCAAATTTCACATGAGCAGTACTTC.

The chain links TRBV7-9 to TRBJ2-7; possibly TRBD1 for D (6 bases). Between the trimmed V and J ends, which lost 1 base and 2 bases, there was a span of 9 bases. Germline CDR1 reads SEHNR; CDR2 reads FQNEAQ (reference sequence). CDR3 length: 14 amino acids. CDR3 in DNA: TGTGCCAGCAGCTTAGTCACAGGGACCTACGAGCAGTACTTC. This translates into CASSLVTGTYEQYF.

The J gene is TRBJ2-5, the V gene TRBV10-3, with TRBD2 matching over 10 bases. The CDR3 runs 12 residues. Per the germline V gene, CDR1 is ENHRY and CDR2 is SYGVKD. The V segment lost 8 bases and the J segment 5 bases; nucleotides outside the gene matches: 2. CDR3 DNA: TGTGCCATCGGGACTAGCGACGAGACCCAGTACTTC. As protein: CAIGTSDETQYF.

The V call is TRBV28, the J call TRBJ1-2; possible D gene TRBD1, 6 bases. Germline CDR1 reads MDHEN; CDR2 reads SYDVKM. V gave up 7 bases and J gave up 10 bases, with 13 bases separating them. The CDR3 consists of 11 residues. The CDR3 sequence: CASKGVADYTF. CDR3 sequence (DNA): TGTGCCAGCAAGGGGGTGGCGGACTACACCTTC.

The chain is built from TRBV27 and TRBJ1-2; 8 bases match TRBD1. The trim removed 5 bases at V and 4 bases at J, leaving 6 bases unmatched. This CDR3 has 14 amino acids. Germline lookup yields CDR1 MNHEY and CDR2 SMNVEV (reference sequence). The DNA for the CDR3 is TGTGCCAGCAGTCCAATGACAGGGGTCTATGGCTACACCTTC. Protein sequence: CASSPMTGVYGYTF.

The gene calls are TRBV19 and TRBJ2-5; TRBD2 agrees at 10 bases. Per germline, CDR1 LNHDA and CDR2 SQIVND (reference sequence). There are 15 residues in the CDR3. Losses at the gene ends were 4 bases for V and 2 bases for J; bases not matched to a gene: 4. Here the CDR3 reads CASSTRTSGQETQYF. In DNA form, the CDR3 reads TGTGCCAGTAGTACTCGGACTAGCGGTCAAGAGACCCAGTACTTC.

The chain employs TRBV7-8 and TRBJ1-1; D not resolved. With 2 bases removed from V and 1 base from J, the gap between germline ends came to 14 bases. Germline-derived CDR1 and CDR2 are SGHVS and FQNEAQ. The CDR3 covers 16 residues. The CDR3 loop is CASSLYHQRTNTEAFF. In DNA form, the CDR3 reads TGTGCCAGCAGCTTATATCATCAGCGGACGAACACTGAAGCTTTCTTT.

This clone was detected only a few times. This chain joins TRBV27 and TRBJ2-3; 7 nucleotides agree with TRBD2. CDR3 length: 16 residues. V lost 4 bases, J lost 2 bases, and 9 bases stayed unmatched. CDR1 and CDR2 (germline): MNHEY, SMNVEV (reference sequence). The CDR3 DNA sequence: TGTGCCAGCAGTTCCCTGGGGGGAGGGATCACAGATACGCAGTATTTT. Translating it yields CASSSLGGGITDTQYF.

This clone occurred a few times. The genes are TRBV7-2 and TRBJ1-2; the D is unclear. Trimming stripped 2 bases from V and 3 bases from J, with 13 bases between. Germline V CDR1 and CDR2: SGHTA, FQGNSA. The CDR3 is 15 residues long. This CDR3 reads CASSLTSAGYYGYTF. For the CDR3, the DNA is TGTGCCAGCAGCTTAACATCGGCGGGATACTATGGCTACACCTTC.

V and J are TRBV5-4 and TRBJ2-1; TRBD2 agrees at 10 bases. CDR3 length: 19 amino acids. V was pared by 3 bases and J by 2 bases, with 14 bases of the junction left unmatched. Looked up from germline, CDR1 is SGHNT and CDR2 is YYREEE (reference sequence). In nucleotides, the CDR3 is TGTGCCAGCAGCTGGTACGGGACTAGCGCCCCAGGGACCTACAATGAGCAGTTCTTC. This sequence encodes CASSWYGTSAPGTYNEQFF.

V and J are TRBV28 and TRBJ2-5; maybe TRBD1 (6 bases). This CDR3 contains 16 residues. The germline V gene has CDR1 MDHEN and CDR2 SYDVKM. Trimming shortened V by 0 bases and J by 5 bases, and 16 bases separated the two germline ends. In DNA form, the CDR3 reads TGTGCCAGCAGTTTATGGGGAACGGGACACCGGGAGACCCAGTACTTC. It translates to CASSLWGTGHRETQYF. Complete variable domain (other parts from reference TRBV28 and TRBJ2-5): DVKVTQSSRYLVKRTGEKVFLECVQDMDHENMFWYRQDPGLGLRLIYFSYDVKMKEKGDIPEGYSVSREKKERFSLILESASTNQTSMYLCASSLWGTGHRETQYFGPGTRLLVL.

This clone was counted at least ten times. The CDR3, as DNA: TGTGCCAGCAGCGTACTAGCGGGAGGCTACGAGCAGTACTTC. Translated: CASSVLAGGYEQYF. V usage is TRBV9 and J usage is TRBJ2-7; TRBD2 matches 11 bases. V lost 1 base, J lost 3 bases, and 0 bases stayed unmatched. CDR3 length: 14 residues. Germline lookup yields CDR1 SGDLS and CDR2 YYNGEE.

V gene TRBV11-3 combines with J gene TRBJ2-3; D might be TRBD1 (6 bases). The CDR3 is made up of 14 amino acids. Germline V gene data show CDR1 as SGHNT and CDR2 as YENEEA. V was cut by 1 base and J by 6 bases, with 11 bases left in between. CDR3 sequence reads: CASSLVSGADTQYF. In nucleotides, the CDR3 is TGTGCCAGCAGCTTAGTTTCAGGGGCCGATACGCAGTATTTT. The variable domain in full, with the rest retrieved from reference TRBV11-3 and TRBJ2-3, is EAGVVQSPRYKIIEKKQPVAFWCNPISGHNTLYWYLQNLGQGPELLIRYENEEAVDDSQLPKDRFSAERLKGVDSTLKIQPAELGDSAVYLCASSLVSGADTQYFGPGTRLTVL.

This chain joins TRBV5-1 and TRBJ2-4; no reliable D call. The CDR3 extends over 13 amino acids. The germline V and J ends were trimmed by 0 bases and 7 bases, with 8 bases remaining between them. Germline V CDR1 and CDR2: SGHRS, YFSETQ. As DNA, the CDR3 is TGCGCCAGCAGCTTGGACAGCTATAACATTCAGTACTTC. It codes for CASSLDSYNIQYF.

This clone is a singleton in its sample. The gene calls are TRBV27 and TRBJ1-5; D is perhaps TRBD1 (5 bases). Trimming shortened V by 2 bases and J by 0 bases, and 11 bases separated the two germline ends. Germline V gene lookup returns CDR1 MNHEY and CDR2 SMNVEV (reference sequence). The CDR3 length is 16 residues. The CDR3 protein is CASSLTGPNSNQPQHF. The CDR3 coding sequence is TGTGCCAGCAGTTTAACAGGACCCAATAGCAATCAGCCCCAGCATTTT.

The chain couples TRBV7-8 to TRBJ1-1; D is ambiguous. The CDR3 is made up of 11 amino acids. CDR1 and CDR2 from the germline V gene are SGHVS and FQNEAQ. V was cut by 5 bases and J by 11 bases, with 12 bases left in between. This CDR3 reads CASSPGQRAFF. CDR3 coding DNA: TGTGCCAGCAGCCCCGGTCAGCGTGCTTTCTTT.

J is TRBJ1-2 and V is TRBV7-9; 8 nucleotides agree with TRBD1. The CDR3 consists of 15 residues. From germline, CDR1 is SEHNR and CDR2 FQNEAQ (reference sequence). The V and J ends lost 4 bases and 6 bases, in that order; junction bases with no gene match: 10. CDR3 protein: CASSSGQGLKDGYTF. The CDR3, as DNA: TGTGCCAGCAGCTCAGGACAGGGCTTAAAGGATGGCTACACCTTC.

This chain uses TRBV5-1 with TRBJ1-1, with D unclear. Between the trimmed V and J ends, which lost 0 bases and 8 bases, there was a span of 5 bases. The length of the CDR3 is 11 residues. Germline CDR1 reads SGHRS; CDR2 reads YFSETQ. CDR3 loop: CASSLAEEAFF. DNA of the CDR3: TGCGCCAGCAGCTTGGCTGAGGAAGCTTTCTTT.

J is TRBJ2-2 and V is TRBV12-5, with D perhaps TRBD1 (7 bases). Trimming shortened V by 0 bases and J by 6 bases, and 11 bases separated the two germline ends. The germline V gene encodes CDR1 LGHNT and CDR2 FRNRAP. The CDR3 runs 15 residues. The DNA for the CDR3 is TGTGCTAGTGGTTTGGTAATCAGGGGGGCCGGGGAGCTGTTTTTT. Translating it yields CASGLVIRGAGELFF. Complete variable domain (other parts from reference TRBV12-5 and TRBJ2-2): DARVTQTPRHKVTEMGQEVTMRCQPILGHNTVFWYRQTMMQGLELLAYFRNRAPLDDSGMPKDRFSAEMPDATLATLKIQPSEPRDSAVYFCASGLVIRGAGELFFGEGSRLTVL.